This T cell receptor beta chain is drawn from a study of tumor-infiltrating lymphocytes in localized non-small cell lung cancer. Study-wide points: T-cell fraction did not differ between immunotypes IM1 and IM2. Higher tumor T cell infiltration than in uninvolved lung was supported by TCRbeta sequencing. Technical variation could not be separated from intratumor heterogeneity here. Tumor T-cell fraction from TCR sequencing was not associated with recurrence-free survival (p = 0.61).

V lost 0 bases to trimming and J lost 4 bases, with 10 bases between them. There are 13 residues in the CDR3. Germline V gene lookup returns CDR1 GTSNPN and CDR2 SVGIG (reference sequence). Produced via immunoSEQ multiplex PCR; TCRdb's table is partial and in-frame only. The sample shows around 6,500 clones, approximately 80% of them seen only once. This clone was observed a few times. Its antigen is still unknown. Material for sequencing was lung tumor tissue. The chain joins TRBV30 to TRBJ2-7; D is possibly TRBD2 (5 bases). The clonotype comes from a human donor with non-small cell lung cancer. The CDR3 spells CAWSVAAVYEQYF. In DNA, the CDR3 is TGTGCCTGGAGTGTGGCAGCGGTTTACGAGCAGTACTTC.